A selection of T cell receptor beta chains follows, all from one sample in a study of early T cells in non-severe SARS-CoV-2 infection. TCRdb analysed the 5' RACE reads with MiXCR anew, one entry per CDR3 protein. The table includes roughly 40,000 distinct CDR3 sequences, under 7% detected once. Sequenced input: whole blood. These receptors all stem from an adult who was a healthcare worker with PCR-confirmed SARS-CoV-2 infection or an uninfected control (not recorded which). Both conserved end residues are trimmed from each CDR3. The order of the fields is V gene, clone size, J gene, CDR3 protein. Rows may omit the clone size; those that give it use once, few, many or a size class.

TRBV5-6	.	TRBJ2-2	ASSLVPGEELF
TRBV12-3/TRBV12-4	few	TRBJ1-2	ASVSSPTGTAYYGYT
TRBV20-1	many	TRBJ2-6	SAREGISSGANVLT
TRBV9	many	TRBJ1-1	ASSPRGRAEAF
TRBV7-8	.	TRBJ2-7	ASSFRAGSYEQY
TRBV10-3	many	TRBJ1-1	AVGQRKANTEAF
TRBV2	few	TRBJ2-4	ASSSLGAGLS
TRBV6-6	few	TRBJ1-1	ASSLDGYTEAF
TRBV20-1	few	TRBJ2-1	SAVPGSGYNEQF
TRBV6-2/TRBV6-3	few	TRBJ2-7	ASTPREGRHEQY
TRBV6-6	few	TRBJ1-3	ASIDSGFSNTIY
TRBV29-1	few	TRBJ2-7	SVGMGSLAYEQY
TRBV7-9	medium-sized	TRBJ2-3	ASSPRLESYRTTDTQY
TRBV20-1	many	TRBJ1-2	SARTETYGYT
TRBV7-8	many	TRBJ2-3	ASSLASGLTTDTQY
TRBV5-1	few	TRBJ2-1	ASSLRPGRDEQF
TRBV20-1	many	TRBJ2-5	SASGGSTPETQY
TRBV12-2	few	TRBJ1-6	ASRPTDREASPLH
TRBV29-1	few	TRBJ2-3	SVDLANTQY
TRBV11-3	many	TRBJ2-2	ASSLGGITGELF
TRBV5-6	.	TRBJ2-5	ASGRTGAQETQY
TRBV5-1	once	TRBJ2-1	ASKPGDYNEQF
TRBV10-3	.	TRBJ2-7	AISESSGNREQY